This TCR beta chain was sequenced in a study of blood T cells in healthy people across ages. Overall study findings and caveats: Diversity of TCR beta correlated strongly with naive T cell percentage.

CDR1 and CDR2 (germline): SEHNR, FQNEAQ (reference sequence). Trimming removed 5 bases at V and 2 bases at J, with 16 bases between. The CDR3 has 15 amino acids. Comments on this clonotype: Its specificity is unknown.

The second PCR ran about 6 to 12 cycles with a sample-barcoded 5' primer and J-beta primers. MiXCR, applied by TCRdb to the 5' RACE reads, yields one record per CDR3 protein. The sample includes some 1.5 million distinct CDR3 sequences, over 25% of them seen just once. Donor samples were obtained from healthy Caucasian individuals from Russia, aged 6 to 90. Sequencing was done on a sample of blood. This rearrangement joins TRBV7-9 to TRBJ2-7, with D tentatively TRBD1 or TRBD2 (6 bases each). This sequence was found in a woman between 25 and 40 years old in good health. CDR3 residues: CASSPTQGRTYEQYF. As DNA, the CDR3 is TGTGCCAGCAGCCCTACTCAGGGGAGGACCTACGAGCAGTACTTC.